The 28 T cell receptor beta chains listed next were all sequenced from one sample in a study of technical replicates of blood from several donors. Here immunoSEQ multiplex PCR was the method, and the copy in TCRdb shows in-frame clones only, minus some. This table holds some 80,000 clones, about 92% found once. Sequencing was performed on T cells isolated from PBMCs. Receptors were obtained from a human donor in good health.

The chain links TRBV7-9 to TRBJ2-5; D may be TRBD1 (6 bases). Per germline, CDR1 SEHNR and CDR2 FQNEAQ (reference sequence). The CDR3 totals 14 residues. V dropped 5 bases and J dropped 5 bases, with 15 bases sitting between them. CDR3 nucleotide sequence: TGTGCCAGCAGCACAGGGAGAGAGTGGGAGACCCAGTACTTC. It encodes CASSTGREWETQYF.

This rearrangement joins TRBV5-4 to TRBJ2-7, with D possibly matching TRBD1 (7 bases). CDR3 length: 15 residues. V was pared by 2 bases and J by 3 bases, with 15 bases between. CDR1 SGHNT and CDR2 YYREEE come from the germline V gene (reference sequence). The chain's CDR3 is CASSLSGGPLYEQYF. The CDR3 coding sequence is TGTGCCAGCAGCTTATCAGGGGGGCCCCTCTACGAGCAGTACTTC.

The V and J genes are TRBV6-1 and TRBJ1-1, with TRBD1 as a possible D gene (5 bases). The ends were cut back, 4 bases at V and 4 bases at J, with 13 bases in the middle. CDR1 and CDR2 from the germline V gene are MNHNS and SASEGT. CDR3 length equals 14 residues. The CDR3 DNA sequence: TGTGCCAGCAGTGTAGGGGTTAGGAGCACTGAAGCTTTCTTT. Amino acid sequence: CASSVGVRSTEAFF.

This chain uses TRBV4-1 with TRBJ2-1, with a possible D match to TRBD2 (5 bases). Between the trimmed V and J ends, which lost 1 base and 8 bases, there was a span of 15 bases. The CDR3 consists of 15 residues. CDR1 and CDR2 from the germline V gene are MGHRA and YSYEKL. CDR3 amino acids: CASSQVRIALHEQFF. For the CDR3, the DNA is TGCGCCAGCAGCCAAGTAAGAATAGCGTTGCATGAGCAGTTCTTC.

The gene calls are TRBV14 and TRBJ2-4; 7 bases are shared with TRBD1. This CDR3 is 16 amino acids long. CDR1 and CDR2 from the germline V gene are SGHDN and FVKESK. The junction had 6 bases not matched to a gene; V was cut back by 0 bases and J by 4 bases. CDR3 residues: CASSQDGWGQKNIQYF. The CDR3 DNA reads as TGTGCCAGCAGCCAAGATGGATGGGGACAGAAAAACATTCAGTACTTC.

The genes are TRBV2 and TRBJ1-3, with 9 bases lining up with TRBD1. V shed 6 bases, J shed 4 bases, and the junction held 4 bases outside the gene matches. This CDR3 spans 14 amino acids. Germline CDR1 and CDR2: SNHLY and FYNNEI. Here the CDR3 DNA reads TGTGCCAGCAGAGCCGGGACAGGGGGAAACACCATATATTTT. This sequence encodes CASRAGTGGNTIYF.

This clone was counted once. This chain links TRBV25-1 with TRBJ1-1; the D is unclear. Germline loops: CDR1 MGHDK, CDR2 SYGVNS. Trimming shortened V by 7 bases and J by 0 bases, and 12 bases separated the two germline ends. The CDR3 totals 14 residues. CDR3 DNA sequence: TGTGCCAGCACCCCGGGGAAAATGAACACTGAAGCTTTCTTT. Protein product: CASTPGKMNTEAFF.

This chain connects TRBV4-2 to TRBJ1-2; TRBD1 is a possible D gene (5 bases). The germline V and J ends were trimmed by 0 bases and 5 bases, with 16 bases remaining between them. CDR1 is LGHNA and CDR2 is YNFKEQ in the germline V gene. This CDR3 has 16 amino acids. The CDR3 nucleotides read TGTGCCAGCAGCCAAGAATGGGGCTCTGATAGTTATGGCTACACCTTC. Its protein is CASSQEWGSDSYGYTF.

This sequence joins TRBV7-9 and TRBJ1-1; D perhaps matches TRBD1 (5 bases). V was pared by 2 bases and J by 3 bases, with 16 bases between. This CDR3 region has 16 residues. Germline values: CDR1 SEHNR, CDR2 FQNEAQ (reference sequence). As DNA, the CDR3 is TGTGCCAGCAGCTTAAAAATCGGCGGGGGGGACACTGAAGCTTTCTTT. Amino acids: CASSLKIGGGDTEAFF.

This clone turned up a few times. The chain is built from TRBV19 and TRBJ1-5, with TRBD1 matching over 8 bases. Losses at the gene ends were 5 bases for V and 4 bases for J; bases not matched to a gene: 7. Germline CDR1 LNHDA, CDR2 SQIVND (reference sequence). The CDR3 runs to 15 residues. The CDR3 loop is CASSVGQGPNQPQHF. DNA of the CDR3: TGTGCCAGTAGTGTCGGACAGGGCCCAAATCAGCCCCAGCATTTT.

V is TRBV7-9 and J is TRBJ1-1, with 10 bases that match TRBD1. CDR1 is SEHNR, CDR2 FQNEAQ, per germline (reference sequence). This CDR3 is 14 amino acids long. V shed 7 bases and J 5 bases; nucleotides not matched to a gene: 7. CDR3 in DNA: TGTGCCAGCATGTTGGGGACAGGGGCGACTGAAGCTTTCTTT. Its translation: CASMLGTGATEAFF.

The rearrangement uses TRBV5-4 and TRBJ1-3; possible D gene TRBD1, 5 bases. The CDR3 runs 14 residues. Trimming took 4 bases from V and 8 from J, leaving 16 bases between them. Germline CDR1 is SGHNT and CDR2 is YYREEE (reference sequence). The DNA of the CDR3 is TGTGCCAGCAGCACCTGGGACGGGAGCCACACCATATATTTT. Translated: CASSTWDGSHTIYF.

This clone showed up just a few times. The chain carries TRBV25-1 and TRBJ1-5; 8 positions match TRBD1. Trimming took 7 bases from V and 2 from J; bases not matched to a gene: 1. Per germline, CDR1 MGHDK and CDR2 SYGVNS. The CDR3 loop spans 13 amino acids. CDR3: CASMGQGNQPQHF. The CDR3 nucleotides are TGTGCCAGCATGGGACAGGGCAATCAGCCCCAGCATTTT.

The rearrangement uses TRBV11-1 and TRBJ2-2; TRBD2 aligns across 7 bases. The CDR3 length is 15 residues. J was trimmed by 2 bases and V by 4 bases; bases with no gene match: 4. Germline CDR1 reads SGHAT; CDR2 reads FQDESV (reference sequence). CDR3 nucleotides: TGTGCCAGCAGCTCCGGGACTACAAACACCGGGGAGCTGTTTTTT. The encoded protein is CASSSGTTNTGELFF.

The chain links TRBV7-3 to TRBJ2-3, with 10 nucleotides matching TRBD2. The CDR3 sequence is 16 residues long. With 2 bases clipped from V and 4 bases from J, the junction kept 6 bases outside the gene matches. CDR1 and CDR2 (germline): SGHTA, FQGTGA. The CDR3 DNA reads as TGTGCCAGCAGCTTAGATTCTAGCGGGAGTCCAGATACGCAGTATTTT. Translating gives CASSLDSSGSPDTQYF.

The chain combines TRBV18 with TRBJ2-3, with TRBD2 matching 10 bases. V shed 3 bases, J shed 4 bases, and the junction held 7 bases outside the gene matches. The CDR3 runs 16 residues. Germline CDR1 reads KGHSH; CDR2 reads LQKENI. CDR3 DNA sequence: TGTGCCAGCTCACCTGCGACTAGCGGGTTTCCAGATACGCAGTATTTT. Amino acids: CASSPATSGFPDTQYF. Full variable domain (missing parts from reference TRBV18 and TRBJ2-3): NAGVMQNPRHLVRRRGQEARLRCSPMKGHSHVYWYRQLPEEGLKFMVYLQKENIIDESGMPKERFSAEFPKEGPSILRIQQVVRGDSAAYFCASSPATSGFPDTQYFGPGTRLTVL.

This rearrangement joins TRBV19 to TRBJ2-7, with TRBD2 matching 10 bases. CDR3 length equals 14 residues. From germline, CDR1 is LNHDA and CDR2 SQIVND (reference sequence). V shed 6 bases and J 7 bases; nucleotides not matched to a gene: 9. The CDR3 region has the DNA TGTGCCAGTAGCGATCCGGGACTAGCGCGAGAGCAGTACTTC. Translated, it gives CASSDPGLAREQYF.

This chain connects TRBV27 to TRBJ1-1; 7 bases align to TRBD1. After removal of 3 bases from V and 6 bases from J, the junction contained 4 bases not matched to a gene. This CDR3 is built from 13 residues. The germline CDR1 and CDR2 sequences are MNHEY and SMNVEV (reference sequence). CDR3 sequence: CASSFSRGAEAFF. The CDR3 nucleotides are TGTGCCAGCAGTTTTTCCAGGGGGGCTGAAGCTTTCTTT.

This chain links TRBV28 with TRBJ2-7; TRBD1 agrees at 10 bases. The CDR3 length is 14 residues. Germline V gene lookup returns CDR1 MDHEN and CDR2 SYDVKM. Losses at the gene ends were 3 bases for V and 2 bases for J; bases not matched to a gene: 1. The CDR3 bases are TGTGCCAGCAGTTTTGGGACAGGGGCCTACGAGCAGTACTTC. Protein: CASSFGTGAYEQYF.

This chain uses TRBV13 with TRBJ2-7; 8 nucleotides align to TRBD1. The CDR3 is 14 residues long. Germline V lookup: CDR1 PRHDT, CDR2 FYEKMQ (reference sequence). V shed 1 base and J 4 bases; nucleotides not matched to a gene: 3. The CDR3 region is CASSLEQGAYEQYF. CDR3 DNA sequence: TGTGCCAGCAGCTTAGAGCAGGGGGCATACGAGCAGTACTTC.

Only one count was recorded for this clone. CDR3 protein: CASSPFVEISPEAFF. CDR3 coding DNA: TGTGCCAGCAGCCCGTTTGTGGAGATATCGCCTGAAGCTTTCTTT. J is TRBJ1-1 and V is TRBV7-2; no firm D call. Trimming stripped 5 bases from V and 6 bases from J, with 19 bases between. CDR1 SGHTA and CDR2 FQGNSA come from the germline V gene. The CDR3 has 15 amino acids.

The genes are TRBV4-3 and TRBJ1-5; TRBD1 might be the D (5 bases). The V gene lost 0 bases and the J gene lost 5 bases, with 5 bases spanning the gap. Germline lookup yields CDR1 LGHNA and CDR2 YSLEER. The CDR3 extends over 13 amino acids. The DNA of the CDR3 is TGCGCCAGCAGCCAAGACAGGGATCAGCCCCAGCATTTT. Amino acids: CASSQDRDQPQHF.

This clone was detected once. The V and J genes are TRBV5-1 and TRBJ2-1, with 9 bases aligning to TRBD2. This CDR3 spans 15 amino acids. After removal of 0 bases from V and 7 bases from J, the junction contained 5 bases not matched to a gene. CDR1 SGHRS and CDR2 YFSETQ come from the germline V gene. DNA for the CDR3: TGCGCCAGCAGCTTGGCCTGGCGGGAGGGGAATGAGCAGTTCTTC. Residues: CASSLAWREGNEQFF.

CDR3 in DNA: TGTGCCAGCGTCCAGACTAGCGGGAGTTCGAAGACCCAGTACTTC. Translating gives CASVQTSGSSKTQYF. The chain has TRBV6-5 and TRBJ2-5; 12 nucleotides line up with TRBD2. This CDR3 comprises 15 residues. V trimming: 8 bases; J trimming: 6 bases; junction bases outside the gene matches: 10. CDR1 is MNHEY, CDR2 SVGAGI, per germline.

This chain connects TRBV28 to TRBJ2-3; 8 nucleotides match TRBD1. V was pared by 5 bases and J by 5 bases, with 12 bases of the junction left unmatched. CDR3 length equals 16 residues. CDR1 is MDHEN and CDR2 is SYDVKM in the germline V gene. The CDR3 protein is CASSQGISGGLDTQYF. The CDR3 region has the DNA TGTGCCAGCAGTCAAGGTATATCAGGGGGCCTAGATACGCAGTATTTT.

V and J are TRBV6-5 and TRBJ1-1, with D possibly TRBD1 on 5 matching bases. The germline gives CDR1 MNHEY, CDR2 SVGAGI. Trimming took 6 bases from V and 4 from J, leaving 12 bases between them. This CDR3 spans 13 amino acids. CDR3: CASSLGLSTEAFF. The CDR3 region has the DNA TGTGCCAGCAGCTTGGGGCTTTCCACTGAAGCTTTCTTT.

The genes are TRBV9 and TRBJ1-1; D is possibly TRBD1 (6 bases). This CDR3 has 13 amino acids. Per the germline V gene, CDR1 is SGDLS and CDR2 is YYNGEE. Trimming shortened V by 3 bases and J by 1 base, and 7 bases separated the two germline ends. The CDR3 coding sequence is TGTGCCAGCAGCGCGACAGGGAACACTGAAGCTTTCTTT. Residues: CASSATGNTEAFF. Supplemented by reference TRBV9 and TRBJ1-1, the full variable domain reads DSGVTQTPKHLITATGQRVTLRCSPRSGDLSVYWYQQSLDQGLQFLIQYYNGEERAKGNILERFSAQQFPDLHSELNLSSLELGDSALYFCASSATGNTEAFFGQGTRLTVV.

This chain connects TRBV2 to TRBJ2-7, with 9 nucleotides matching TRBD1. The CDR3 runs to 15 residues. V trimming: 4 bases; J trimming: 2 bases; junction bases outside the gene matches: 6. The V gene's germline CDR1 is SNHLY and CDR2 FYNNEI. The CDR3 DNA follows: TGTGCCAGCAGTGTTTGGGACAGGGCTACCTACGAGCAGTACTTC. Translating gives CASSVWDRATYEQYF.